This is a list of T cell receptor beta chains from one sample in a study of CXCR3-negative and CXCR3-positive naive CD8 T cells. From the 5' RACE reads, TCRdb lists one entry per CDR3 protein and no DNA. This table lists 50,000 to 65,000 distinct CDR3 sequences. Sequenced: memory CD8+ T cells from blood. These receptors all stem from a human donor in good health. Some clones in this sample may be carry-over from other donors' samples. CDR3s include the opening cysteine and the closing phenylalanine or tryptophan.

J gene,V gene,CDR3 protein
TRBJ1-1,TRBV9,CASSVGVQAIAFF
TRBJ2-1,TRBV10-3,CAIRGITGRGRNEQFF
TRBJ2-5,TRBV2,CASRETSGEQETQYF
TRBJ1-1,TRBV2,CASSDNREGASTEAFF
TRBJ2-3,TRBV19,CASLDYLTDTQYF
TRBJ2-7,TRBV29-1,CSVVGLESYEQYF
TRBJ1-1,TRBV7-2,CASSPGTGSTEAFF
TRBJ2-3,TRBV7-6,CASSPLAGGTDTQYF
TRBJ1-4,TRBV12-3/TRBV12-4,CATSRAGDEKLFF
TRBJ1-1,TRBV14,CASSPYEGLEAFF
TRBJ1-6,TRBV5-1,CASKRSYNSPLHF
TRBJ2-5,TRBV29-1,CTFTSIGETQYF
TRBJ2-7,TRBV7-9,CASSLEESYEQYF
TRBJ1-4,TRBV12-3/TRBV12-4,CASSFAGQGDGEKLFF
TRBJ2-3,TRBV7-9,CASRVLAATTDTQYF
TRBJ2-2,TRBV7-8,CASSRRAGDTGELFF
TRBJ1-4,TRBV29-1,CSVVPAGHEKLFF
TRBJ2-7,TRBV28,CASSFTDEQYF
TRBJ1-1,TRBV28,CASSLHRDLDTEAFF
TRBJ2-7,TRBV4-3,CASSPTSGDYEQYF